This section outlines one T cell receptor beta chain sequence together with its context. Its antigen is still unknown. Base quality data are lacking; no much larger clone is found one base away. Between the V and J ends, shortened by 8 bases and 2 bases respectively, the junction contains 10 bases. The cysteine opens and the phenylalanine closes a CDR3 of 13 amino acids. Left in the record is the CDR3 DNA by itself, 39 bases read in frame from the first base. In the germline V gene, CDR1 corresponds to MNHEY and CDR2 to SVGAGI. This specimen belongs to a study of T cell responses to AZD1222 COVID-19 vaccine (dated by TCRdb to 2020 to 2023). Turning to the overall study: AZD1222 recipients given second doses at about 4 weeks or at about 12 weeks were pooled, since spike-specific TCR depth and breadth were not found to differ between the two schedules. Trial participants were enrolled into age subgroups of 18-55, 56-69 and 70-plus years, which contained 148, 28 and 57 TCR-sequenced participants, respectively. TCR sequencing covered some 240 trial participants: 200 to 220 given two doses of AZD1222 and about 26 given two doses of MenACWY control vaccine. General study outcomes and caveats: After two AZD1222 doses, both the breadth and the depth of spike-specific TCRs were significantly higher than at day 0 and than in MenACWY recipients. Nearly half of unique spike-specific TCRs reportedly recognized epitopes outside regions mutated in the B.1.351 and B.1.1.7 variants. Only a handful of AZD1222 recipients were SARS-CoV-2 seropositive at baseline, limiting conclusions about previously exposed vaccinees. Vaccine-associated CD4 TCRs spanned the whole spike protein, with dominant responses in regions 160-218 and 743-854. Most participants were white British and females outnumbered males, and the authors suggested that clonal diversity may have been underestimated. Because no day 14 peak-response samples were available, the repertoires could be characterized only after the peak T cell response. The 56-69-year group was small, and its depth increase did not reach significance, likely because of low power.

The CDR3 regions of human TCRbeta chains were analyzed by immunosequencing. Per the original workflow: Repertoire TCRs were checked for matches against a reference library of SARS-CoV-2-specific TCRs that had been generated using the MIRA antigen-specificity platform. Breadth was defined as the fraction of unique TCRs that were SARS-CoV-2-associated, and depth was defined as the fraction of total T cells that were SARS-CoV-2-associated. Using the MIRA data, each spike-specific TCR was assigned both to the spike region to which the TCR was reactive and to a CD4 or CD8 class. Log10-transformed breadth and depth values were compared by one-way ANOVA with Sidak's multiple comparisons tests. As stored in TCRdb, this immuneACCESS dataset retains in-frame rearrangements with V and J assigned. A fraction of the clones does not appear; measured against another copy, unresolved V genes explain less than half of the discrepancy, and the remainder lacks a known reason. The D gene and trimming were derived from the DNA, and the V and J assignments and clone size from that table. The sample table lists 95,000 to 100,000 clones, about nine tenths of them with a count of one. Of the sample, approximately 1.2% is held by the ten largest clones.

The time point label of this sample denotes: baseline before first vaccination. The vaccinee samples were drawn from two UK trials, COV001 and COV002, one of which was a single-blind randomized controlled phase 2/3 trial testing AZD1222 (ChAdOx1 nCoV-19) in healthy adults. Trial participant PBMC samples were collected at day 0 and day 28 after the second dose for TCRbeta chain sequencing. This receptor was taken from an adult in good health. Material: peripheral blood, obtained on day 0 of AZD1222 vaccination. The rearranged chain carries TRBV6-5 and TRBJ1-3, with a tentative D gene TRBD1 over 5 matching bases. The DNA reads TGTGCCAGCCATTCGGACACTGGAAACACCATATATTTT. This gives the protein CASHSDTGNTIYF.